This T cell receptor beta chain stems from a study of neurological immune-mediated disorders (dated by TCRdb to between 2019 and 2020). Some background on the complete study: Among the 35 or so multiple sclerosis patients, relapsing-remitting MS was present in some 30 and secondary progressive MS was present in 3. The study compared peripheral blood TCR-beta repertoires of HTLV-I-associated myelopathy (HAM/TSP) patients, multiple sclerosis patients and healthy controls using UMI-based sequencing. The roughly 110 TCR-beta libraries covered PBMC samples along with longitudinal samples, technical triplicates, and paired sorted CD4+ and CD8+ T-cell subsets. The cohort included 60 to 70 subjects: approximately 15 with HAM/TSP, approximately 34 with multiple sclerosis, and 20 or so healthy controls.

For the unsorted PBMC libraries, 2 million PBMCs were stored in RNAlater at -80 degrees C until RNA extraction and were used to generate the libraries. The multiple sclerosis patients were enrolled in a US clinical protocol that used magnetic resonance imaging to evaluate disease progression. Peripheral blood was subjected to Ficoll-Hypaque density gradient centrifugation to isolate PBMCs, which were then cryopreserved in liquid nitrogen. cDNA synthesis used template-switch 5'RACE with a primer carrying a 10-nucleotide random unique molecular identifier tagging each TCR transcript. Every sequencing run yielded over 160 million TCR-beta sequences covering 15-18 subjects. The RNeasy kit was used to extract total RNA. TCR-beta VDJ regions were amplified with primers for the TCR constant region and the 5'RACE anchor, using the KAPA Real-time Library Amplification kit. A first PCR added sample indexes and Illumina adaptors, after which a second PCR increased the library yield. After Ampure bead purification, the roughly 650 bp TCR product was size-selected on a 2% E-gel SizeSelection system. Before pooling, library quality was checked on a Bioanalyzer, concentration was measured with Qubit, and libraries were quantified with the Kapa Library Quantification kit. An Illumina HiSeq 2500 was used to sequence the libraries paired-end at 2 x 150 bp. To increase sequence diversity, roughly 24-31% phiX was spiked into each library pool. In the source study's methods: The quality-filtered reads were processed with the UMI-based MiGEC pipeline, whose error correction step removed more than 75% of the raw TCR sequences. IMGT germline references were used for aligning VDJ genes, and each clonotype was defined as a unique CDR3 amino acid sequence together with its V-J genes. Clonal expansion, Shannon diversity and CDR3 relatedness (CalcPairwiseDistances, ClusterSamples) were evaluated with VDJtools, and phylogenetic trees were built with CLCbio workbench. Expanded clones were defined as having at least 8 unique UMIs, based on coefficient-of-variation modelling across technical triplicates. The public reads were run again by TCRdb, first through fastp at Q25 and then through MiXCR, and only productive beta chains were kept. Every distinct CDR3 protein forms one entry, paired with its most common genes and DNA. The V and J calls and clone size are TCRdb's, not the authors'. The sample table holds about 66,000 distinct CDR3 sequences, of which around 5.2% were seen once. The top ten clonotypes cover about 2.6% of the sample.

The table lists this clonotype with many counts. The antigen it recognizes is unknown. Base qualities are missing; no much larger clone stands one base away. General conclusions and limits of the study: Repertoires from 18 of 34 MS patients were grouped by phylogenetic analysis into a cluster of related CDR3 sequences, suggesting a possible repertoire-level signature. No clinical or MRI features were associated with the MS cluster, and the authors said that larger cohorts are needed. Across subjects, expanded clones never shared an identical CDR3 amino acid sequence, which suggests that the TCR-beta repertoires in every group were private. TCR clonal expansion was highest in HAM/TSP patients and lowest in MS patients, with MS patients falling below even healthy controls.

Sequencing was carried out using PBMCs. The TCR was taken from a woman in her twenties or thirties with multiple sclerosis.

The DNA reads TGTGCCAGCTCAGGAGTGAATCATTATGGCTACACCTTC. Its translation is CASSGVNHYGYTF. Here the chain combines TRBV12-3 or TRBV12-4 and TRBJ1-2; the D gene assignment is ambiguous. Trimming removed 8 bases from V and 5 bases from J, leaving 15 bases between the germline ends. The CDR3 contains 13 residues, cysteine and phenylalanine counted. Kept here is only the CDR3 DNA, which spans 39 bases and is read in frame from base 1.